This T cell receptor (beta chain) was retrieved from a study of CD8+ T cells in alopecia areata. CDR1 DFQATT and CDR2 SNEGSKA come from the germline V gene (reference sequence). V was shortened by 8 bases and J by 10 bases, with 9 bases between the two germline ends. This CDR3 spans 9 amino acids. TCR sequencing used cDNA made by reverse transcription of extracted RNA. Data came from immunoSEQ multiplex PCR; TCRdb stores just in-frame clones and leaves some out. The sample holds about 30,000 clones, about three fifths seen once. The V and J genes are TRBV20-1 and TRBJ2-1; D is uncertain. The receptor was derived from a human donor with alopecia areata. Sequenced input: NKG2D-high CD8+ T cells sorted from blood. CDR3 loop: CSLGYEQFF. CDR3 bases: TGCAGTCTAGGGTACGAGCAGTTCTTC.